This entry describes one T cell receptor (beta chain). Its antigen is as yet unknown. The data were taken from a study of cytomegalovirus exposure and HLA in healthy donors. Study-wide findings and caveats: Later analysis demonstrated an association between a missense DCLRE1C variant and TCR beta V- and J-gene trimming. Three of the chains that were CMV-associated were confirmed in vitro to be specific for CMV antigens.

Primers for the PCR totalled 60 Vbeta and 13 Jbeta. Clones were read by immunoSEQ multiplex PCR, and TCRdb kept only the in-frame ones, dropping some. The sample gives about 87,000 clones, over 65% of which show up once; 20% to 25% is in the top ten. The origin of this receptor is a man aged 30-40 years in good health and CMV-seropositive. Sequencing input: PBMCs.

The CDR3 here is CSARDRGFGSPLHF. The CDR3 DNA reads TGCAGCGCCCGGGACAGGGGGTTTGGTTCACCCCTCCACTTT. This chain connects TRBV29-1 to TRBJ1-6, with TRBD1 matching over 11 bases. Trimming at V came to 7 bases and at J to 9 bases, leaving 8 bases not matched to a gene. The germline CDR1 and CDR2 sequences are SQVTM and ANQGSEA. The CDR3 loop spans 14 amino acids.